The subject of this entry is one T cell receptor beta chain. The antigen is not known. With 0 bases removed from V and 7 bases from J, the gap between germline ends came to 8 bases. This CDR3 spans 12 amino acids. Germline values: CDR1 GTSNPN, CDR2 SVGIG (reference sequence). These data are taken from a study of shared clonotypes between healthy human individuals. Each sorted subset replicate got 200 ng genomic DNA, tens of thousands of genomes. Measured with immunoSEQ multiplex PCR; TCRdb has only the in-frame clones, and not every one. The table has 2.5 million or so clones, approximately 92% seen once; the top ten hold 0.14%. In the CD4+ fraction, cells were divided into CD45RA+ naive and CD45RA-negative memory subsets. General study results and limits: Richness estimates generally favored naive over memory subsets. It was expected that sequencing depth would affect clonotype sharing among donors.

The V call is TRBV30, the J call TRBJ2-3; D is undetermined. The sample was naive CD4+ T cells sorted from blood. Regarding subset: CD45RA+ positively selected. This clonotype originated in a man younger than 30 in good health. CDR3 coding DNA: TGTGCCTGGAGTGTACAAAGGCATACGCAGTATTTT. This encodes CAWSVQRHTQYF.